One sample yielded the 24 T cell receptor beta chains listed below, sequenced in a study of OX40 agonist ivuxolimab in advanced cancers. Measured with immunoSEQ multiplex PCR; TCRdb has only the in-frame clones, and not every one. The table shows approximately 92,000 clones, with about 96% occurring only once. Source: CD4+ or CD8+ T cells sorted from blood, taken in a trial of the OX40 agonist ivuxolimab. These receptors came from an adult with an advanced solid tumor such as melanoma, head and neck, liver or kidney cancer.

This sequence joins TRBV29-1 and TRBJ2-5, with TRBD2 identical over 9 bases. The V gene end was trimmed by 3 bases and the J gene end by 5 bases; junction bases not matched to a gene: 10. The CDR3 length is 15 residues. Per the germline V gene, CDR1 is SQVTM and CDR2 is ANQGSEA. The CDR3 region is CSVEVAGDNRETQYF. The CDR3 region has the DNA TGCAGCGTTGAGGTAGCGGGAGACAACCGGGAGACCCAGTACTTC. The whole variable domain, remainder taken from reference TRBV29-1 and TRBJ2-5, is SAVISQKPSRDICQRGTSLTIQCQVDSQVTMMFWYRQQPGQSLTLIATANQGSEATYESGFVIDKFPISRPNLTFSTLTVSNMSPEDSSIYLCSVEVAGDNRETQYFGPGTRLLVL.

This chain uses TRBV6-1 with TRBJ2-7, with D unresolved. Germline CDR1 reads MNHNS; CDR2 reads SASEGT. CDR3 length: 15 amino acids. V lost 0 bases and J 3 bases, leaving 12 bases between the germline ends. This chain's CDR3 is CASSEAERDLYEQYF. CDR3 sequence (DNA): TGTGCCAGCAGTGAAGCTGAAAGAGACCTCTACGAGCAGTACTTC.

The chain recombines TRBV28 with TRBJ2-1, with TRBD2 as a possible D gene (6 bases). The CDR3 has 20 amino acids. Per germline, CDR1 MDHEN and CDR2 SYDVKM. Deletions cut 7 bases from V and 4 bases from J, with 32 bases between. The CDR3 loop is CASTRRFPSSIADSYNEQFF. The CDR3, as DNA: TGTGCCAGCACCCGCCGATTCCCCAGTTCCATAGCGGACTCTTACAATGAGCAGTTCTTC.

The chain is built from TRBV7-2 and TRBJ2-7, with D tentatively TRBD2 (6 bases). V was clipped by 1 base and J by 7 bases, with 14 bases between them. The length of the CDR3 is 14 residues. Looked up from germline, CDR1 is SGHTA and CDR2 is FQGNSA. The CDR3 protein is CASSLEDTAGEQYF. The CDR3 coding sequence is TGTGCCAGCAGCTTAGAGGACACGGCGGGGGAGCAGTACTTC.

The chain's CDR3 is CASSQDSSRAPDEKLFF. DNA for the CDR3: TGTGCCAGCAGCCAAGATAGTTCCCGGGCCCCCGATGAAAAACTGTTTTTT. The J gene is TRBJ1-4, the V gene TRBV14; D is unclear. V was shortened by 0 bases and J by 6 bases, with 17 bases between the two germline ends. CDR1 and CDR2 from the germline V gene are SGHDN and FVKESK. The CDR3 runs 17 residues.

The chain has TRBV7-2 and TRBJ1-4, with D perhaps matching TRBD1 (5 bases). The CDR3 is made up of 17 amino acids. V lost 1 base, J lost 6 bases, and 18 bases lay in between. Per the germline V gene, CDR1 is SGHTA and CDR2 is FQGNSA. CDR3 residues: CASSLGPYHTTDEKLFF. The CDR3 coding sequence is TGTGCCAGCAGCTTAGGCCCTTATCACACGACAGATGAAAAACTGTTTTTT.

The chain couples TRBV6-1 to TRBJ1-1; D is unclear. The CDR3 length is 16 residues. The germline V gene encodes CDR1 MNHNS and CDR2 SASEGT. Between the trimmed V and J ends, which lost 3 bases and 4 bases, there was a span of 18 bases. Here the CDR3 reads CASSDGVTFSPTEAFF. The CDR3 coding sequence is TGTGCCAGCAGTGACGGGGTGACTTTTTCTCCCACTGAAGCTTTCTTT.

CDR3 sequence: CASKPVRTGLGEQFF. CDR3 bases: TGTGCCAGCAAACCCGTACGGACGGGTTTGGGTGAGCAGTTCTTC. The chain uses TRBV19 and TRBJ2-1; D ambiguous. Germline V lookup: CDR1 LNHDA, CDR2 SQIVND (reference sequence). Trimming left V 9 bases short and J 9 bases short, with 24 bases between. The CDR3 extends over 15 amino acids.

The rearrangement joins TRBV21-1 to TRBJ2-5; the table's D call of TRBD1 was not tested on the DNA. TRBV21-1 is tagged as a pseudogene. The CDR3 covers 16 residues. The CDR3 sequence is CASSKAPWTVQETQYF. CDR3 in DNA: TGTGCCAGCAGCAAAGCGCCTTGGACAGTTCAAGAGACCCAGTACTTC.

The chain recombines TRBV5-8 with TRBJ2-7; 10 bases align to TRBD2. V trimming: 1 base; J trimming: 0 bases; junction bases outside the gene matches: 10. Germline-derived CDR1 and CDR2 are SGHTS and YDEGEE. This CDR3 contains 18 residues. The DNA of the CDR3 is TGTGCCAGCAGCTTGTTCGTGGTTACTAGCGGGAACTCCTACGAGCAGTACTTC. Amino acid sequence: CASSLFVVTSGNSYEQYF.

The table lists this clone with a count of one. CDR3 in amino acids: CASRAGPMLRAFF. In DNA, the CDR3 is TGTGCCAGTAGGGCAGGGCCAATGTTACGAGCTTTCTTT. V gene TRBV19 combines with J gene TRBJ1-1; D perhaps matches TRBD1 (5 bases). CDR3 size: 13 residues. The V end lost 6 bases, the J end lost 10 bases, and 18 bases lay between the germline ends. Germline V gives CDR1 LNHDA, CDR2 SQIVND (reference sequence). Variable domain in full (rest from reference TRBV19 and TRBJ1-1): DGGITQSPKYLFRKEGQNVTLSCEQNLNHDAMYWYRQDPGQGLRLIYYSQIVNDFQKGDIAEGYSVSREKKESFPLTVTSAQKNPTAFYLCASRAGPMLRAFFGQGTRLTVV.

CDR3 coding DNA: TGCAGTACATACTGGGGGCCTGAAGCTTTCTTT. Its protein is CSTYWGPEAFF. This chain joins TRBV20-1 and TRBJ1-1; maybe TRBD1 (6 bases). V gave up 8 bases and J gave up 6 bases, with 13 bases separating them. Germline CDR1 is DFQATT and CDR2 is SNEGSKA (reference sequence). CDR3 size: 11 residues.

This clone was detected once. In nucleotides, the CDR3 is TGTGCCAGCAGCTCGAGAACCATAGAGGGAGATGAAAAACTGTTTTTT. Translated, it gives CASSSRTIEGDEKLFF. J is TRBJ1-4 and V is TRBV7-9; D gene uncertain. The CDR3 is made up of 16 amino acids. The V gene's germline CDR1 is SEHNR and CDR2 FQNEAQ (reference sequence). The ends were cut back, 4 bases at V and 6 bases at J, with 18 bases in the middle.

The V and J genes are TRBV27 and TRBJ2-7; tentatively, D is TRBD2 (5 bases). Germline V gene sequence: CDR1 MNHEY, CDR2 SMNVEV (reference sequence). The CDR3 contains 13 residues. Between the trimmed V and J ends, which lost 3 bases and 6 bases, there was a span of 12 bases. The CDR3 DNA follows: TGTGCCAGCAGTTTGAGGGCGGCTATCGAGCAGTACTTC. Its translation is CASSLRAAIEQYF.

The chain links TRBV7-9 to TRBJ1-2; the match to TRBD1 covers 7 bases. Per the germline V gene, CDR1 is SEHNR and CDR2 is FQNEAQ (reference sequence). The CDR3 has 16 amino acids. J gave up 5 bases and V 3 bases, and 12 bases lay outside the gene matches. The chain's CDR3 is CASSFSSGQAFYGYTF. DNA of the CDR3: TGTGCCAGCAGCTTCAGCTCCGGACAGGCGTTTTATGGCTACACCTTC. Full variable domain (outside the CDR3, taken from reference TRBV7-9 and TRBJ1-2): DTGVSQNPRHKITKRGQNVTFRCDPISEHNRLYWYRQTLGQGPEFLTYFQNEAQLEKSRLLSDRFSAERPKGSFSTLEIQRTEQGDSAMYLCASSFSSGQAFYGYTFGSGTRLTVV.

J is TRBJ1-4 and V is TRBV7-9; the D is unclear. V was pared by 0 bases and J by 5 bases, with 7 bases between. The CDR3 sequence is 14 residues long. The germline CDR1 and CDR2 sequences are SEHNR and FQNEAQ (reference sequence). CDR3: CASSLAPQNEKLFF. DNA of the CDR3: TGTGCCAGCAGCTTAGCTCCACAGAATGAAAAACTGTTTTTT.

The chain carries TRBV7-9 and TRBJ2-1; no definite D call. Trimming removed 5 bases at V and 5 bases at J, with 10 bases between. Looked up from germline, CDR1 is SEHNR and CDR2 is FQNEAQ (reference sequence). This CDR3 is built from 13 residues. The CDR3 here is CASSPRSDNEQFF. In DNA form, the CDR3 reads TGTGCCAGCAGCCCCCGGTCGGACAATGAGCAGTTCTTC.

This clone was found once. This chain links TRBV27 with TRBJ2-5; TRBD1 agrees at 7 bases. The CDR3 is made up of 15 amino acids. The V gene's germline CDR1 is MNHEY and CDR2 SMNVEV (reference sequence). Trimming cost V 2 bases and J 0 bases; bases outside gene matches: 3. The CDR3 coding sequence is TGTGCCAGCAGTTTACTTGGGACAGACCAAGAGACCCAGTACTTC. This codes for CASSLLGTDQETQYF.

The chain joins TRBV5-4 to TRBJ1-2, with D hard to call. The CDR3 has 11 residues. V was cut by 0 bases and J by 8 bases, with 5 bases left in between. CDR1 is SGHNT and CDR2 is YYREEE in the germline V gene (reference sequence). Here the CDR3 DNA reads TGTGCCAGCAGCTTGGGTTCCGGCTACACCTTC. Its protein product is CASSLGSGYTF.

This chain connects TRBV7-8 to TRBJ1-3; TRBD1 might be the D (6 bases). CDR1 is SGHVS, CDR2 FQNEAQ, per germline. The CDR3 has 16 residues. The germline V and J ends were trimmed by 4 bases and 0 bases, with 13 bases remaining between them. The CDR3 loop reads CASSSNRASSGNTIYF. The CDR3 DNA sequence: TGTGCCAGCAGCTCTAACAGGGCAAGCTCTGGAAACACCATATATTTT.

The chain has TRBV5-8 and TRBJ2-7; D may correspond to TRBD1 or TRBD2 (5 bases each). Trimming pared 0 bases from V and 1 base from J, leaving 11 bases between. Per the germline V gene, CDR1 is SGHTS and CDR2 is YDEGEE. The length of the CDR3 is 15 residues. CDR3 DNA sequence: TGTGCCAGCAGCTTGGGGGACCCGTTGTCCTACGAGCAGTACTTC. Protein sequence: CASSLGDPLSYEQYF.

A note on this clone: This same CDR3 is encoded by further DNA sequences in the sample. The V gene is TRBV11-2, the J gene TRBJ2-3; 7 bases align to TRBD2. The CDR3 runs 12 residues. In germline, CDR1 is SGHAT, CDR2 FQNNGV. J lost 6 bases, V lost 3 bases, and 0 bases had no gene match. For the CDR3, the DNA is TGTGCCAGCAGCTTGGGGGGGGATACGCAGTATTTT. Translating gives CASSLGGDTQYF.

V gene TRBV5-4 combines with J gene TRBJ2-1, with a weak D call TRBD2 (6 bases). This CDR3 comprises 14 residues. V was shortened by 7 bases and J by 8 bases, with 19 bases between the two germline ends. Germline V gene lookup returns CDR1 SGHNT and CDR2 YYREEE (reference sequence). The CDR3 region has the DNA TGTGCCAGCCGCCCGATCGGGGACTCGGATGAGCAGTTCTTC. Translating gives CASRPIGDSDEQFF.

The genes are TRBV27 and TRBJ2-1, with 7 nucleotides matching TRBD2. V lost 0 bases and J lost 4; bases outside the gene matches: 3. Germline CDR1 MNHEY, CDR2 SMNVEV (reference sequence). The CDR3 is 15 residues long. This chain's CDR3 is CASSLSAGAYNEQFF. The CDR3 region has the DNA TGTGCCAGCAGTTTATCGGCGGGAGCTTACAATGAGCAGTTCTTC.